Listed here is a single T cell receptor (beta chain). It lacks a known antigen. Receptor libraries were prepared by the immunoSEQ multiplex PCR assay. For the multiplex PCR, a mixture combining 60 forward primers for TCR Vbeta segments and 13 reverse primers for TCR Jbeta segments was used. The CDR3 region of rearranged TCR beta genes was amplified from genomic DNA with a multiplex PCR assay. The Illumina HiSeq System was used to sequence the amplified TCR beta libraries as 87-base-pair reads. The authors processed their data as follows. In a later analysis, 77 million or so unique TCR beta chains were counted across the roughly 700 repertoires, and about 10 million of these chains were shared by at least two donors. A nearest-neighbor algorithm error-corrected the raw reads and collapsed the reads into unique sequences, merging closely related sequences to remove PCR and sequencing errors. CDR3 sequences were aligned to IMGT reference sequences to assign V, D and J gene segments. For a sequence to be retained, a match of at least six nucleotides was required to both a V gene segment and a J gene segment. A rearrangement was called productive if the CDR3 had no stop codons and remained in frame with V and J, and every other rearrangement was called non-productive. Following IMGT convention, CDR3 was defined as the stretch from the second conserved V-encoded cysteine to the conserved J-encoded phenylalanine. In an earlier analysis of 500 to 650 of the donors, sequences lacking an unambiguous match to a single V gene segment were excluded. An earlier analysis of almost 600 of the donors classified V segments as functional when productive rearrangements were above 56.7% and as segregating when the standard deviation between donors was above 5%. A statistical classification framework was built for diagnosing cytomegalovirus status from the catalog of TCR beta chain sequences. V and J gene assignment, in a later analysis, came from comparing TCR nucleotide sequences with IMGT/GENE-DB human TR gene sequences. The TCRdist pipeline was used in a later analysis to assign CDR3 sequences and most-parsimonious VDJ recombination scenarios. In a later analysis, every TCR beta chain was defined by the combination of its CDR3 amino acid sequence and its V-gene family, and reads without a unique V-gene family were dropped. A later analysis removed several hundred highly shared, low-generation-probability nucleotide sequences to deal with suspected cross-contamination and a sequencing artifact. A later analysis calculated a clonal expansion index for each public chain from normalized within-repertoire ranks of inferred template counts. In a later analysis, generation probabilities were computed with a VDJ recombination model fitted to out-of-frame rearrangements, and the resulting probabilities were checked against IGoR. A later analysis scored TCR-TCR, TCR-HLA and TCR-CMV co-occurrence with hypergeometric tests, applying a repertoire-size bias correction to TCR pairs. A later analysis estimated false discovery rates by permuting HLA or CMV assignments 20 times. In a later analysis, co-occurring TCRs were grouped using DBSCAN, and TCRdist sequence similarity was added for clustering within HLA-allele-positive subsets. Repertoires with fewer than 30,000 or more than 120,000 public chains, plus five repertoires with anomalous nucleotide sharing, were excluded from co-occurrence clustering. Imported from immuneACCESS, the table was reduced by TCRdb to in-frame sequences with V and J called. These copies leave out some clones; in studies compared against another copy, an unresolved V gene accounts for under half, and the cause of the remainder is not known. The V and J calls and clone size were taken over from that table, and D and trimming were inferred from the DNA. The record for this sample contains roughly 80,000 clones. The top ten constitute 12% to 15% of the sample.

The cohort consisted of 666 healthy bone marrow donors. Cohort members were all nominally healthy when sampled, although unrecorded immune exposures were likely present. The donor was CMV seropositive and was included in the group of some 290 seropositive cohort members. Every donor gave a peripheral blood sample, and the peripheral blood mononuclear cells from that sample were used for TCR beta sequencing. Genomic DNA extraction from the blood cell samples was performed with the Qiagen DNeasy Blood Extraction Kit. This entry belongs to a study of cytomegalovirus exposure and HLA in healthy donors (dated by TCRdb to about 2017). Background on the whole study: In an earlier analysis of 550 to 750 of the donors, 276 Gb of sequence data and some 100 million unique TCR beta sequences from roughly 180 million T cells were reported. High-throughput TCR immunosequencing, statistical association of individual TCRs with disease status, and machine learning were combined to predict cytomegalovirus infection status. Every discovery cohort repertoire had been produced on one sequencing platform. Rather than drawing on any new phenotypic data, the later analysis identified candidate immune exposures from TCR beta sequences and the way those sequences occurred across donors. Among about 400 genotyped donors of the cohort, an average of roughly 230,000 unique TCR beta nucleotide sequences was sequenced per donor, of which about 19% were non-productive. The study profiled the T cell repertoires of around 700 subjects by immunosequencing and related them to cytomegalovirus serostatus. Of the roughly 400 genotyped donors, 65% to 90% fell in the genetic ancestry cluster associated with self-reported Caucasian donors. Donor age, sex, ethnicity and CMV serostatus were collected together with the repertoire data. To decide whether each TCR beta V gene segment behaved as functional or pseudogenic, an earlier analysis of some 570 of the donors relied on high-throughput TCR beta sequencing. Roughly 300 gigabases of sequencing data and approximately 93 million unique TCR sequences were included in an early release covering over 600 HLA-typed donors. HLA typing included class I and class II loci at four-digit resolution. In addition to the first cohort of approximately 650 subjects, a separate validation cohort of some 120 different subjects was used. In a later analysis, previously published TCR beta repertoires from fewer than 750 donors were re-analyzed and high-resolution HLA genotyping was added so that TCR occurrence patterns could be studied. The number of donors typed differed by locus, with roughly 620-630 for A, B, C, DRB1 and DQB1, roughly 520 for DQA1, about 610 for DPA1, and 450 to 480 for DPB1. The study aimed to test whether cataloging public T cell receptors could reveal signatures of past pathogen exposure. Four or five DR-DQ haplotypes were handled as single units for association and clustering, since linkage in the cohort was strong. In a later genetic analysis, genome-wide SNP genotypes for 398 of the 666 donors were used, and that subset was treated as a discovery cohort. Study-level results and caveats: Correlated functional status among segregating V segments might reflect linkage disequilibrium, but an unknown experimental factor could not be ruled out. Several of the top co-occurrence clusters appeared to be linked to parvovirus B19, influenza, CMV and Epstein-Barr virus, according to a later analysis. In a later genetic analysis, fewer N-insertions in productive TCRs were reported among donors in an Asian-associated ancestry cluster than the approximately 710-donor mean. The classifier was reported to diagnose cytomegalovirus status with high specificity and sensitivity in both the original and validation cohorts. Most TCR sequences were seen in very few donors, while some public TCRs were found in many individuals. At a false discovery rate of 0.05, a later analysis linked about 16,000 TCR beta sequences to specific HLA alleles. Strong co-occurrence of HLA alleles, especially DR and DQ, made assigning TCR associations to individual alleles difficult. A further reported finding was that TCR beta sequences accurately predicted the HLA-A and HLA-B alleles for most subjects in the first cohort. A few of the identified cytomegalovirus-associated TCR beta chains were confirmed in vitro to be specific for cytomegalovirus antigens. Sequencing depth was assumed to be roughly uniform across donors in the presence/absence analyses, though that assumption may not hold. Because HLA typing was unavailable for some donors at each locus, only the typed subset was used in association tests. Some IMGT-functional V segments, including TRBV6-2 and TRBV6-3, could not be distinguished by the 87-base-pair reads and were therefore excluded. For the cohort, immune exposure information was limited to CMV serostatus. The sequencing pipeline was judged likely to have produced a cluster of highly shared sequence variants as a technical artifact. Compared with equally common non-associated chains, HLA-associated TCR beta chains in a later analysis were more clonally expanded and had lower generation probabilities. Broadly in line with IMGT annotations, most TCR beta V segments showed up in productive rearrangements about 90% or about 30% of the time in an earlier analysis of under 700 of the donors. It was suggested by the authors that the approach could potentially be generalized to other disease states and immunological phenotypes. A later genetic analysis associated a missense DCLRE1C variant with V-gene and J-gene trimming of TCR beta chains, and an independent cohort replicated the association. Because counts were too low, 15 to 20 rarely observed V segments, including chromosome 9 orphons, were excluded from the earlier analysis of 587 of the donors. A later analysis found that TCR association rates varied across HLA loci, with DRB1 alleles showing the most associated TCRs and HLA-C alleles the fewest. Most CMV-associated TCR beta chains appeared to be HLA-restricted in a later analysis, and the HLA associations seemed to be driven largely by CMV exposure. In the study, 150 to 200 TCR beta chains were listed as associated with cytomegalovirus. The cohort was sequenced for TCR beta chains only, and without alpha or paired-chain data the features that could be detected were limited.

The germline V gene encodes CDR1 MNHNS and CDR2 SASEGT. V is pared back by 4 bases and J by 4 bases, with 10 bases lying between the germline termini. The CDR3 has 13 amino acids, counting the end cysteine and phenylalanine. CDR3 DNA only is kept here, 39 bases in frame from base 1. The chain links TRBV6-1 with TRBJ2-5; possibly the D gene is TRBD2, per 6 matching bases. The sample taken for sequencing was PBMCs. The TCR sequence derives from a man aged 50 or older in good health and CMV-seropositive. The CDR3 loop reads CASSADSGETQYF. In nucleotide form, the sequence is TGTGCCAGCAGTGCTGATAGCGGAGAGACCCAGTACTTC.